This entry describes one TCR beta chain. Its antigen remains unidentified. This entry comes from a study of cytomegalovirus exposure and HLA in healthy donors. Study-level findings and limits: There was a cluster of highly shared sequence variants that was likely a sequencing artifact. Later analysis placed DRB1 highest and HLA-C lowest in TCR association rates, which differed by HLA locus.

Use of 60 Vbeta and 13 Jbeta primers characterized the PCR. The data were produced by immunoSEQ multiplex PCR, yet TCRdb's version contains in-frame clones alone and is incomplete. The data hold about 190,000 clones, with around 87% observed a single time. Healthy bone marrow donors made up the donors. V lost 7 bases and J 4 bases, leaving 23 bases between the germline ends. This CDR3 has 17 residues. The germline V gene has CDR1 LNHDA and CDR2 SQIVND (reference sequence). The origin of this receptor is a boy aged 2 to 10 in good health and CMV-seronegative. The sequencing input was PBMCs. The chain employs TRBV19 and TRBJ1-3; D not resolved. The CDR3, as DNA: TGTGCCAGTACCGACCCAAGTCGGGGATTAAGGGGAAACACCATATATTTT. This encodes CASTDPSRGLRGNTIYF.